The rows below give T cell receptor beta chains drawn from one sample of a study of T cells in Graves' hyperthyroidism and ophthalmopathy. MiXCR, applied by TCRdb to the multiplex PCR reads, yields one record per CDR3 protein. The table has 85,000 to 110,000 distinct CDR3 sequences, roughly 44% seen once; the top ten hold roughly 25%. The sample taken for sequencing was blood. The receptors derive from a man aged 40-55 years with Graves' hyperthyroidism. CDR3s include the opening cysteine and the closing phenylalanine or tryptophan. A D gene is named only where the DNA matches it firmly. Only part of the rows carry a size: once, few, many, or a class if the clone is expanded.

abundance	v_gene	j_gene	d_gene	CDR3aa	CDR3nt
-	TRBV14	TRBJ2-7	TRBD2	CASSHTSGWNSYEQYF	TGTGCCAGCAGCCATACTAGCGGGTGGAACTCCTACGAGCAGTACTTC
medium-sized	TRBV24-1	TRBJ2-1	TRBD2	CATGTSGYNEQFF	TGTGCCACCGGGACTAGCGGATACAATGAGCAGTTCTTC
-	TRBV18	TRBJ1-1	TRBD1	CASSPRTGTEAFF	TGTGCCAGCTCACCACGGACAGGCACTGAAGCTTTCTTT
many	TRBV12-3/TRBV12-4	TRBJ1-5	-	CASTISNQPQHF	TGTGCCAGCACTATCTCAAATCAGCCCCAGCATTTT
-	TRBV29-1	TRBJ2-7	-	CSGRTVDEQYF	TGCAGCGGGAGGACGGTCGACGAGCAGTACTTC
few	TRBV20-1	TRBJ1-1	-	CSARGARGGLEAFF	TGCAGTGCTAGAGGGGCCCGAGGGGGGTTGGAAGCTTTCTTT
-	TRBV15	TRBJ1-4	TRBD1	CATSSTQGVGEKLFF	TGTGCCACCAGCAGTACACAGGGGGTGGGGGAAAAACTGTTTTTT
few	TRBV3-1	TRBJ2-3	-	CASSQDRRMTQYF	TGTGCCAGCAGCCAAGATCGACGGATGACGCAGTATTTT
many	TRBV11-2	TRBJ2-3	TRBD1	CASSSRTGSTDTQYF	TGTGCCAGCAGCTCCCGGACAGGAAGCACAGATACGCAGTATTTT
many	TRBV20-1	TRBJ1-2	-	CSARRFEGRGKGYTF	TGCAGTGCTAGACGGTTCGAGGGAAGGGGGAAGGGCTACACCTTC